Detailed here is one TCR beta chain. Its specificity is not known. Data came from immunoSEQ multiplex PCR; TCRdb stores just in-frame clones and leaves some out. The data hold 89,000 or so clones, with around 83% observed a single time. The data stem from a study of T cell responses to AZD1222 COVID-19 vaccine. V gave up 6 bases and J gave up 2 bases, with 3 bases separating them. The CDR3 is 11 residues long. CDR1 is SEHNR and CDR2 is FQNEAQ in the germline V gene (reference sequence). Broader study findings: Reportedly, close to half of spike-specific TCRs are directed against unmutated variant regions.

Source: peripheral blood, taken 28 days after the second AZD1222 dose. The chain is built from TRBV7-9 and TRBJ2-3; D is ambiguous. The TCR comes from an adult who received the AZD1222 COVID-19 vaccine. CDR3 sequence reads: CASSYTDTQYF. The CDR3 bases are TGTGCCAGCAGTTACACAGATACGCAGTATTTT.